This TCR beta chain is from a study of T cells in Graves' hyperthyroidism and ophthalmopathy. Study-wide points: Ophthalmopathy and stable hyperthyroidism were separated by a 13 V-J model.

This clonotype was counted ten times or more. Its cognate antigen is unknown. Amplification of TCR beta CDR3 regions used RNA as the template. When the TCR CDR3 underwent first-round RT-PCR, the HTBI primer set was used. TCRdb called the multiplex PCR reads again in MiXCR, with one record for every CDR3 protein. The sample consists of nearly 600,000 distinct CDR3 sequences, about 15% of them appearing once. The sequence was collected from a woman aged 30 to 39 with Graves' hyperthyroidism that later progressed to Graves' ophthalmopathy. The sample taken for sequencing was blood.

The CDR3 loop reads CASSFNPRGKNIQYF. The CDR3 nucleotides are TGTGCCAGCAGTTTTAACCCACGGGGCAAAAACATTCAGTACTTC. J is TRBJ2-4 and V is TRBV28, with D perhaps matching TRBD2 (5 bases). V shed 3 bases and J shed 3 bases, with 12 bases lying between them. Germline lookup yields CDR1 MDHEN and CDR2 SYDVKM. This CDR3 has 15 amino acids.